These T cell receptor beta chains were read from a single sample in a study of blood T cells in healthy people across ages. From the 5' RACE reads, TCRdb called clonotypes with MiXCR, one entry per CDR3 protein. There are about 970,000 distinct CDR3 sequences in the sample; roughly 51% occur only once, and around 21% lies in the top ten. The source material was blood. Every receptor here comes from a woman aged 55-70 years in good health. Each CDR3 is given with its conserved first and last residue. The D gene is left open where the match is weak. A clone size is listed for some rows: how often the clone was seen (once, few, many), or a class if it is expanded.

J gene,D gene,clone size,V gene,CDR3 DNA,CDR3 protein
TRBJ2-7,TRBD2,few,TRBV4-1,TGCGCCAGCAGCCAACGTGGACTAGCGGGAGGGCCCTCGTACGAGCAGTACTTC,CASSQRGLAGGPSYEQYF
TRBJ1-5,.,.,TRBV20-1,TGCAGTGCTCCAGACCCCCGGAGCAATCAGCCCCAGCATTTT,CSAPDPRSNQPQHF
TRBJ1-1,.,.,TRBV7-2,TGTGCCAGCAGCTTTGTAGCCACTGAAGCTTTCTTT,CASSFVATEAFF
TRBJ2-2,.,.,TRBV7-9,TGTGCCAGCAGCTTATCAATGGGGCGAGTTGGGGACACCGGGGAGCTGTTTTTT,CASSLSMGRVGDTGELFF
TRBJ1-5,.,.,TRBV20-1,TGCAGTCCGGTGATAGGGGGGAACAATCAGCCCCAGCATTTT,CSPVIGGNNQPQHF
TRBJ1-5,.,.,TRBV21-1,TGTGCCAGCAGCACCTACCGTAGTCAGCCCCAGCATTTT,CASSTYRSQPQHF
TRBJ2-5,TRBD1,few,TRBV27,TGTGCCAGCAGTTTTGCTGGGACAGCCAAGGAGACCCAGTACTTC,CASSFAGTAKETQYF
TRBJ2-1,TRBD1,many,TRBV29-1,TGCAGCGGGCAGAGGACAGGGAATAGCGAGCAGTTCTTC,CSGQRTGNSEQFF
TRBJ2-1,TRBD2,.,TRBV20-1,TGCAGTGCTAGAGGATCTAGCGGGAGGGTTTACAATGAGCAGTTCTTC,CSARGSSGRVYNEQFF
TRBJ2-2,TRBD2,.,TRBV6-1,TGTGCCAGCAGTCGGAGACTAGCGGGAGACGATACCGGGGAGCTGTTTTTT,CASSRRLAGDDTGELFF
TRBJ1-2,.,.,TRBV7-9,TGTGCCAGCAGCCCCCAGGACGGACCCTATGGCTACACCTTC,CASSPQDGPYGYTF
TRBJ2-2,.,.,TRBV29-1,TGCAGCGTTCTCTGGGGGGACGGCACCGGGGAGCTGTTTTTT,CSVLWGDGTGELFF
TRBJ2-3,TRBD2,.,TRBV12-3/TRBV12-4,TGTGCCAGCAGTTCACAAGCGGGAGCGGCAGATACGCAGTATTTT,CASSSQAGAADTQYF
TRBJ2-3,.,few,TRBV10-1,TGCGCCAGCAGTGAATTGCTGGGGGGCAGGGAGTATTTT,CASSELLGGREYF
TRBJ2-1,.,.,TRBV7-9,TGTGCCAGCAGCCCCCAGAGGGGCGGTGAGCAGTTCTTC,CASSPQRGGEQFF
TRBJ2-1,.,few,TRBV3-1,TGTGCCAGCACCCCAAGGGGGGGGTCTGTAAATGAGCAGTTCTTC,CASTPRGGSVNEQFF
TRBJ2-5,TRBD1,many,TRBV7-8,TGTGCCAGCAGCCGCCTCGACAGGGTTGGAGAGACCCAGTACTTC,CASSRLDRVGETQYF
TRBJ2-3,TRBD1,.,TRBV12-3/TRBV12-4,TGTGCCAGCAGTCCGAGACAGGGGTCGGATCAGTATTTT,CASSPRQGSDQYF
TRBJ2-1,.,few,TRBV27,TGTGCCAGCTCCGACTGGTTTAGCTCCTACAATGAGCAGTTCTTC,CASSDWFSSYNEQFF
TRBJ1-4,TRBD1,.,TRBV2,TGTGCCAGGTCAGGACAGGGAAAGGAAAAACTGTTTTTT,CARSGQGKEKLFF
TRBJ2-7,TRBD2,.,TRBV20-1,TGCAGTGCTAGAGATTCTGATAGCGGGTCCTACGAGCAGTACTTC,CSARDSDSGSYEQYF
TRBJ2-3,.,.,TRBV6-6,TGTGCCACGAGGAGAGCCGCTCAGGATACGCAGTATTTT,CATRRAAQDTQYF
TRBJ2-3,TRBD2,once,TRBV20-1,TGCAGTGCGAACGGACTAGCGGGAGTTACGCAGTATTTT,CSANGLAGVTQYF
TRBJ2-1,.,.,TRBV29-1,TGCAGCGTTGGAACCGAGGATGAGCAGTTCTTC,CSVGTEDEQFF
TRBJ1-5,TRBD1,few,TRBV20-1,TGCAGTGCTAGTGGAGGGGGCGTCAGAAGCAATCAGCCCCAGCATTTT,CSASGGGVRSNQPQHF
TRBJ2-3,.,.,TRBV20-1,TGCAGTGCGCAGTACCCGGATACGCAGTATTTT,CSAQYPDTQYF
TRBJ2-5,.,few,TRBV27,TGTGCCAGCAGTACTTTAGCTTCCCAAGAGACCCAGTACTTC,CASSTLASQETQYF
TRBJ1-6,.,once,TRBV28,TGTGCCAGCAGTCCCTCCTATAATTCACCCCTCCACTTT,CASSPSYNSPLHF
TRBJ2-7,.,.,TRBV20-1,TGCAGTGCTAGAAGGGACTACGAGCAGTACTTC,CSARRDYEQYF
TRBJ1-6,TRBD1,.,TRBV7-2,TGTGCCAGCAGCTTAGTTCTCAGGGGGCTTTCACCCCTCCACTTT,CASSLVLRGLSPLHF
TRBJ2-1,.,.,TRBV11-2,TGTGCCAGCAACTGGGGGTACGATGAGCAGTTCTTC,CASNWGYDEQFF
TRBJ2-7,TRBD1,.,TRBV28,TGTGCCAGCAGTTTATGGGGGGGAGGACAGGGGGATTACGAGCAGTACTTC,CASSLWGGGQGDYEQYF
TRBJ2-7,.,.,TRBV4-3,TGCGCCAGCAGCCAAGGAACAGGGGGGGGTGGCGAGCAGTACTTC,CASSQGTGGGGEQYF
TRBJ2-6,.,.,TRBV5-1,TGCGCCAGCAGCTTGGTAGAAACCGTAGCAACCTACTCTGGGGCCAACGTCCTGACTTTC,CASSLVETVATYSGANVLTF
TRBJ2-3,TRBD1,.,TRBV14,TGTGCCAGCAGCCGAGAAGCCGGACAGGGAACATCAGATACGCAGTATTTT,CASSREAGQGTSDTQYF
TRBJ2-4,.,.,TRBV7-3,TGTGCCAGCAGCTCTACAGTATCCTATGCCAAAAACATTCAGTACTTC,CASSSTVSYAKNIQYF
TRBJ1-2,.,.,TRBV29-1,TGCAGCGTTGGGGAGGGCGGCTACACCTTC,CSVGEGGYTF
TRBJ2-6,.,once,TRBV28,TGTGCCAGCGCGCGGGTGTCGGCCAACGTCCTGACTTTC,CASARVSANVLTF
TRBJ2-1,TRBD2,.,TRBV4-2,TGTGCCAGCAGCCAGGAAGCGGGAGGGGCCTACAATGAGCAGTTCTTC,CASSQEAGGAYNEQFF
TRBJ2-1,.,few,TRBV5-1,TGCGCCAGCAGCTTCACAGGGGAGGTAAATGAGCAGTTCTTC,CASSFTGEVNEQFF
TRBJ2-2,.,.,TRBV7-3,TGTGCCAGCAGCTTGACTGGGACAACCACCGGGGAGCTGTTTTTT,CASSLTGTTTGELFF
TRBJ2-7,.,.,TRBV27,TGTGCCAGCAGCCTTGGCCCAGGTTACCCCTACGAGCAGTACTTC,CASSLGPGYPYEQYF
TRBJ2-5,.,.,TRBV7-9,TGTGCCAGCAGCTTCAACAGGGGAGCGGGAGAAGAGACCCAGTACTTC,CASSFNRGAGEETQYF
TRBJ2-4,.,few,TRBV6-5,TGTGCCAGCAGTTACCGCCCCCAGGCAGCCAAAAACATTCAGTACTTC,CASSYRPQAAKNIQYF
TRBJ2-7,TRBD1,few,TRBV2,TGTGCCAGCAGATGGGACAGTTACTACGAGCAGTACTTC,CASRWDSYYEQYF
TRBJ2-3,.,few,TRBV27,TGTGCCAGCAGCCAGGGCATGGGGATCGGTGCGCAGTATTTT,CASSQGMGIGAQYF
TRBJ2-7,.,.,TRBV27,TGTGCCAGCAGTTCAAGAAAGGGGGGTTTTGTGAGCGGGTCTACCGACGAGCAGTACTTC,CASSSRKGGFVSGSTDEQYF
TRBJ1-6,.,.,TRBV20-1,TGCAGTGCTAGAGATCTGCAGGGCTCCTCACCCCTCCACTTT,CSARDLQGSSPLHF
TRBJ2-7,.,.,TRBV7-2,TGTGCCAGCAGCGGAGAACAGGGAGGGTGGGACGAGCAGTACTTC,CASSGEQGGWDEQYF
TRBJ2-7,.,.,TRBV28,TGTGCCAGCAGTTTAATCAGGCACAGGGTGCGGCCCTACGAGCAGTACTTC,CASSLIRHRVRPYEQYF
TRBJ1-1,.,few,TRBV5-1,TGCGCCAGCAGCTTGGATTGGGGTATGGCTTTCTTT,CASSLDWGMAFF